This T cell receptor beta chain was recorded in a study of blood T cell repertoires in COVID-19. Study-wide background: Acute and convalescent COVID-19 specimens originated in the United States, Italy and Spain. PBMCs, B-cell-depleted T cells, or T cells provided the cDNA or gDNA that made up the material.

Sequencing was performed with immunoSEQ multiplex PCR; in TCRdb, only in-frame clones are kept and a portion is missing. The sample has around 86,000 clones, approximately 85% seen once; the top ten hold around 12%. The V gene's germline CDR1 is SGHRS and CDR2 YFSETQ. Trimming stripped 4 bases from V and 0 bases from J, with 17 bases between. CDR3 size: 16 residues. V and J are TRBV5-1 and TRBJ2-7; D uncertain. The source material was peripheral blood. The source of this sequence is a human donor in a cohort sampled during active COVID-19. The CDR3 loop is CASSPQYGASSYEQYF. The DNA of the CDR3 is TGCGCCAGCAGCCCTCAATACGGAGCCAGCTCCTACGAGCAGTACTTC.